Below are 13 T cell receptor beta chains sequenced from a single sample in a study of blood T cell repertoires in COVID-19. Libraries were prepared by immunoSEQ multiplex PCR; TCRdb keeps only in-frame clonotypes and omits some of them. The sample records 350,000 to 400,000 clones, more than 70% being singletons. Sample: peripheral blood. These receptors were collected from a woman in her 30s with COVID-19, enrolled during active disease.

The CDR3 coding sequence is TGTGCCAGCGTGGGAGTGGGGTTCACTGAAGCTTTCTTT. Amino acids: CASVGVGFTEAFF. The chain links TRBV7-9 to TRBJ1-1; no clear D gene. V was cut by 8 bases and J by 4 bases, with 14 bases left in between. This CDR3 spans 13 amino acids. Germline V lookup: CDR1 SEHNR, CDR2 FQNEAQ (reference sequence).

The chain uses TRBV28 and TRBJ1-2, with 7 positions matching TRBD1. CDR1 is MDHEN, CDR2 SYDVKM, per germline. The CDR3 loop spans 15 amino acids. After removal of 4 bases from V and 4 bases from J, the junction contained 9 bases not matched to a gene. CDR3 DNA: TGTGCCAGCAGTTCCGACAGGGAACCAAGCTATGGCTACACCTTC. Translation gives CASSSDREPSYGYTF.

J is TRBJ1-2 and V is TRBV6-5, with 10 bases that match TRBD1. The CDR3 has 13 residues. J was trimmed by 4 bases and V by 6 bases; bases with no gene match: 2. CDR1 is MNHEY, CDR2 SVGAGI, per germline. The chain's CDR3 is CASSGQGGYGYTF. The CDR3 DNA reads TGTGCCAGCAGCGGACAGGGGGGCTATGGCTACACCTTC.

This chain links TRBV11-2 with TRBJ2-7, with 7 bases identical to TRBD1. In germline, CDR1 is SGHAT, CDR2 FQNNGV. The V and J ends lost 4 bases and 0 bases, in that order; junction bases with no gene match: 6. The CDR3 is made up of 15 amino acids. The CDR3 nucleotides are TGTGCCAGCAGCTCTTCCGGGACAGTCTCCTACGAGCAGTACTTC. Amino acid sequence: CASSSSGTVSYEQYF.

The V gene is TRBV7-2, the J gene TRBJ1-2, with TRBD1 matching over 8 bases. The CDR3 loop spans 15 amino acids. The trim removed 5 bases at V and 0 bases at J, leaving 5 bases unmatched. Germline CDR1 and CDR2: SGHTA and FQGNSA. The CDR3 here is CASSQRTGSNYGYTF. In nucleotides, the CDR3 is TGTGCCAGCAGCCAACGGACAGGGTCTAACTATGGCTACACCTTC.

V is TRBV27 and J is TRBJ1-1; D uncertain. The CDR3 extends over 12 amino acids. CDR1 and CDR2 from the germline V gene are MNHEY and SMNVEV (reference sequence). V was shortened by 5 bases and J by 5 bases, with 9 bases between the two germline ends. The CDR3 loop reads CASSLVGTEAFF. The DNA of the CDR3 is TGTGCCAGCAGTCTAGTTGGGACTGAAGCTTTCTTT.

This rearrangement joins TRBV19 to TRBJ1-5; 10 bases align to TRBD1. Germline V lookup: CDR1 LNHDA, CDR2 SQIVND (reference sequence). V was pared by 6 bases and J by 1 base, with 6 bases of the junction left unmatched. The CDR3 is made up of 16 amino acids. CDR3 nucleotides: TGTGCCAGTAGCCCCGGGACAGGGGCGAGCAATCAGCCCCAGCATTTT. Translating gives CASSPGTGASNQPQHF.

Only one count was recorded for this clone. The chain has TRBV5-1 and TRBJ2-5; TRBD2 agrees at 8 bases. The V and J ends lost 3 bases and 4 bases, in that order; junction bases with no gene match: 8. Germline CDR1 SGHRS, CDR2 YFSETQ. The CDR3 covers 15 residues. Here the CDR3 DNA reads TGCGCCAGCAGCTCCAGCGGGAGTAGCGTAGAGACCCAGTACTTC. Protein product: CASSSSGSSVETQYF.

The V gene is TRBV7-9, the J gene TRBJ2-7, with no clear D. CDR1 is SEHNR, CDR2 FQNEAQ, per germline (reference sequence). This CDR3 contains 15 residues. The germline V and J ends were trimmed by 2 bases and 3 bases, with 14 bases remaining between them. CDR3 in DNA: TGTGCCAGCAGCTTATGGCAGGCAAAGGTCTACGAGCAGTACTTC. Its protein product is CASSLWQAKVYEQYF.

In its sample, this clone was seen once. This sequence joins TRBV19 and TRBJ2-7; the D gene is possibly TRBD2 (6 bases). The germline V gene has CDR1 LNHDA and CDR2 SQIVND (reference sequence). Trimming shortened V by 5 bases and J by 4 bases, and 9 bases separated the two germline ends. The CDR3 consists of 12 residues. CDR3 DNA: TGTGCCAGTAGTCCCGGGACTTACGAGCAGTACTTC. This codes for CASSPGTYEQYF.

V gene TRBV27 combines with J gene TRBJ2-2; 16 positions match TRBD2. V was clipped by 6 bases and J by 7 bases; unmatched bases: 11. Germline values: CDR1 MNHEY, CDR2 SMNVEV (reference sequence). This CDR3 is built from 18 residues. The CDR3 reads CASSRPGLAGGLGGELFF. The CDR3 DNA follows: TGTGCCAGCAGCCGCCCGGGACTAGCGGGGGGGCTCGGCGGGGAGCTGTTTTTT.

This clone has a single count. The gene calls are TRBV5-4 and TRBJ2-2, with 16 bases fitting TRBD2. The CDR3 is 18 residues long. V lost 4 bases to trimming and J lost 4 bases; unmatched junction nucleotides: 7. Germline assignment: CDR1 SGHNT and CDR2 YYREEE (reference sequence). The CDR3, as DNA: TGTGCCAGCAGCCGGGGGACTAGCGGGGGGGCCACCACCGGGGAGCTGTTTTTT. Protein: CASSRGTSGGATTGELFF.

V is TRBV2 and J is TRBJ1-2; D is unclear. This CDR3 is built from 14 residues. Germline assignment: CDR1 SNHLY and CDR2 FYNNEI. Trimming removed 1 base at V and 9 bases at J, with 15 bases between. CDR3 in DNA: TGTGCCAGCAGTGAAGTTACGGGGTACCAGAGCTACACCTTC. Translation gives CASSEVTGYQSYTF. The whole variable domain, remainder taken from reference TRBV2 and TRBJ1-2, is EPEVTQTPSHQVTQMGQEVILRCVPISNHLYFYWYRQILGQKVEFLVSFYNNEISEKSEIFDDQFSVERPDGSNFTLKIRSTKLEDSAMYFCASSEVTGYQSYTFGSGTRLTVV.